This record covers a single T cell receptor beta chain. These data come from a study of blood T cell repertoires in COVID-19. Looking at the study overall: Samples came from the United States, Italy and Spain, spanning acute and convalescent COVID-19.

Produced via immunoSEQ multiplex PCR; TCRdb's table is partial and in-frame only. The data hold 140,000 to 150,000 clones, with 80% to 90% observed a single time. V was clipped by 2 bases and J by 5 bases, with 15 bases between them. CDR1 is LNHDA and CDR2 is SQIVND in the germline V gene (reference sequence). CDR3 length: 16 residues. The sample taken for sequencing was peripheral blood. The sequence came from a woman aged 55-70 years with COVID-19, enrolled during active disease. The V and J genes are TRBV19 and TRBJ1-4; perhaps TRBD1 as D (5 bases). The CDR3 loop is CASSITGQEINEKLFF. CDR3 in DNA: TGTGCCAGTAGTATAACAGGTCAAGAGATAAATGAAAAACTGTTTTTT.